This T cell receptor beta chain was captured by sequencing in a study of T cell changes during pregnancy in multiple sclerosis. This clone was seen a few times. The data were produced by immunoSEQ multiplex PCR, yet TCRdb's version contains in-frame clones alone and is incomplete. Of around 50,000 clones listed, 80% to 90% are singletons. The V end was cut by 4 bases, the J end by 4 bases, with 10 bases between. The germline CDR1 and CDR2 sequences are MNHEY and SVGAGI. This CDR3 has 13 residues. The rearrangement uses TRBV6-5 and TRBJ1-2; the D gene is possibly TRBD1 (6 bases). Sequencing used CD8+ T cells from peripheral blood mononuclear cells, obtained in the second trimester of pregnancy. This sequence was found in a female donor with multiple sclerosis, enrolled in a pregnancy study. In nucleotides, the CDR3 is TGTGCCAGCAGTTGGGACACGTCCTATGGCTACACCTTC. This sequence encodes CASSWDTSYGYTF.